These T cell receptor beta chains were read from a single sample in a study of blood T cell repertoires in COVID-19. Profiling relied on immunoSEQ multiplex PCR, and the TCRdb table lists in-frame clones only, not all of them. This table holds 250,000 to 350,000 clones, 86% found once. Material: peripheral blood. All receptors derive from a woman aged 70-85 years with COVID-19, enrolled during active disease. The CDR3 runs from the conserved cysteine through the conserved F or W. Each record gives: V gene, D gene, clone size, J gene, CDR3 protein, CDR3 DNA. D genes are given only for firm matches. Some rows have no size entry. The others give once, few or many, or a class for an expanded clone.

v_call: TRBV7-8; d_call: TRBD2; clone_size: NA; j_call: TRBJ2-1; cdr3_aa: CASSLAYASGVNNEQFF; cdr3_nt: TGTGCCAGCAGCTTAGCGTACGCTAGCGGGGTAAACAATGAGCAGTTCTTC
v_call: TRBV7-7; d_call: TRBD2; clone_size: NA; j_call: TRBJ2-3; cdr3_aa: CASSLGAGDLRTDTQYF; cdr3_nt: TGTGCCAGCAGCTTAGGCGCGGGGGACCTTCGCACAGATACGCAGTATTTT
v_call: TRBV24-1; d_call: NA; clone_size: NA; j_call: TRBJ1-2; cdr3_aa: CATTSGYGYTF; cdr3_nt: TGTGCCACCACGAGCGGATACGGCTACACCTTC
v_call: TRBV7-6; d_call: TRBD1; clone_size: NA; j_call: TRBJ2-2; cdr3_aa: CASSLEATGGSGELFF; cdr3_nt: TGTGCCAGCAGCTTAGAGGCGACAGGGGGGTCCGGGGAGCTGTTTTTT
v_call: TRBV30; d_call: TRBD1; clone_size: few; j_call: TRBJ1-6; cdr3_aa: CAWSPGTGSNSPLHF; cdr3_nt: TGTGCCTGGAGCCCCGGGACAGGCTCTAATTCACCCCTCCACTTT
v_call: TRBV5-1; d_call: NA; clone_size: NA; j_call: TRBJ2-2; cdr3_aa: CASSLWSRTNTGELFF; cdr3_nt: TGCGCCAGCAGCTTGTGGTCCAGGACGAACACCGGGGAGCTGTTTTTT
v_call: TRBV29-1; d_call: TRBD2; clone_size: few; j_call: TRBJ2-1; cdr3_aa: CSVAGLAGSYNEQFF; cdr3_nt: TGCAGCGTGGCCGGACTAGCGGGTTCTTACAATGAGCAGTTCTTC
v_call: TRBV14; d_call: TRBD1; clone_size: NA; j_call: TRBJ1-2; cdr3_aa: CASSRAGTGLSGGYTF; cdr3_nt: TGTGCCAGCAGCCGAGCCGGGACAGGCCTTTCAGGAGGCTACACCTTC
v_call: TRBV5-4; d_call: NA; clone_size: NA; j_call: TRBJ1-1; cdr3_aa: CASSSSPDWNTEAFF; cdr3_nt: TGTGCCAGCAGCTCAAGTCCGGACTGGAACACTGAAGCTTTCTTT
v_call: TRBV3-1/TRBV3-2; d_call: TRBD1; clone_size: NA; j_call: TRBJ1-3; cdr3_aa: CASSLDRGFGNTIYF; cdr3_nt: TGTGCCAGCAGCCTTGACAGGGGGTTCGGAAACACCATATATTTT
v_call: TRBV11-2; d_call: TRBD1; clone_size: NA; j_call: TRBJ2-7; cdr3_aa: CASSLSPDRRAYEQYF; cdr3_nt: TGTGCCAGCAGCCTCAGCCCGGACAGGAGAGCCTACGAGCAGTACTTC
v_call: TRBV30; d_call: NA; clone_size: NA; j_call: TRBJ1-2; cdr3_aa: CAWRSFRVNYGYTF; cdr3_nt: TGTGCCTGGAGGAGCTTCAGGGTGAACTATGGCTACACCTTC
v_call: TRBV21-1; d_call: NA; clone_size: NA; j_call: TRBJ2-1; cdr3_aa: CASSKAPSSLYNEQFF; cdr3_nt: TGTGCCAGCAGCAAAGCGCCTAGTTCGCTGTACAATGAGCAGTTCTTC
v_call: TRBV5-1; d_call: NA; clone_size: NA; j_call: TRBJ2-3; cdr3_aa: CASSVAVGGDTQYF; cdr3_nt: TGCGCCAGCAGCGTGGCCGTAGGGGGAGATACGCAGTATTTT
v_call: TRBV5-1; d_call: NA; clone_size: NA; j_call: TRBJ1-4; cdr3_aa: CASSLDGSNEKLFF; cdr3_nt: TGCGCCAGCAGCTTGGATGGGAGTAATGAAAAACTGTTTTTT
v_call: TRBV5-1; d_call: TRBD2; clone_size: NA; j_call: TRBJ2-1; cdr3_aa: CASSEGLAGGDEQFF; cdr3_nt: TGCGCCAGCAGCGAAGGACTAGCGGGGGGAGACGAGCAGTTCTTC
v_call: TRBV5-5; d_call: NA; clone_size: NA; j_call: TRBJ2-2; cdr3_aa: CASSSRVDTGELFF; cdr3_nt: TGTGCCAGCAGCTCCAGGGTAGACACCGGGGAGCTGTTTTTT
v_call: TRBV7-2; d_call: TRBD1; clone_size: NA; j_call: TRBJ2-3; cdr3_aa: CASSAGTGLIDTQYF; cdr3_nt: TGTGCCAGCAGCGCCGGGACAGGGCTAATAGATACGCAGTATTTT
v_call: TRBV5-1; d_call: NA; clone_size: NA; j_call: TRBJ1-6; cdr3_aa: CASSGQSSYNSPLHF; cdr3_nt: TGCGCCAGCAGCGGACAGAGCTCCTATAATTCACCCCTCCACTTT
v_call: TRBV12-5; d_call: TRBD1; clone_size: NA; j_call: TRBJ1-5; cdr3_aa: CASGPRDRGPDQPQHF; cdr3_nt: TGTGCTAGTGGCCCTCGGGACAGGGGGCCTGATCAGCCCCAGCATTTT
v_call: TRBV30; d_call: NA; clone_size: NA; j_call: TRBJ1-3; cdr3_aa: CAWSVKRGNTIYF; cdr3_nt: TGTGCCTGGAGTGTAAAGCGTGGAAACACCATATATTTT
v_call: TRBV12-5; d_call: NA; clone_size: NA; j_call: TRBJ2-1; cdr3_aa: CASGLVRGEQFF; cdr3_nt: TGTGCTAGTGGTTTGGTACGCGGTGAGCAGTTCTTC
v_call: TRBV4-3; d_call: TRBD2; clone_size: NA; j_call: TRBJ2-7; cdr3_aa: CASSQHSSGGYEQYF; cdr3_nt: TGCGCCAGCAGCCAACACAGCAGCGGGGGATACGAGCAGTACTTC
v_call: TRBV2; d_call: NA; clone_size: NA; j_call: TRBJ1-4; cdr3_aa: CASSKGFSSANEKLFF; cdr3_nt: TGTGCCAGCAGTAAGGGGTTTAGTTCCGCTAATGAAAAACTGTTTTTT
v_call: TRBV2; d_call: NA; clone_size: NA; j_call: TRBJ1-1; cdr3_aa: CASSEVRNTEAFF; cdr3_nt: TGTGCCAGCAGTGAGGTCAGAAACACTGAAGCTTTCTTT
v_call: TRBV7-2; d_call: NA; clone_size: NA; j_call: TRBJ2-1; cdr3_aa: CASSPHTGNEQFF; cdr3_nt: TGTGCCAGCAGCCCCCACACAGGGAATGAGCAGTTCTTC
v_call: TRBV6-2/TRBV6-3; d_call: TRBD1; clone_size: few; j_call: TRBJ1-2; cdr3_aa: CASSYARDRAYGYTF; cdr3_nt: TGTGCCAGCAGTTACGCCCGGGACAGGGCGTACGGCTACACCTTC